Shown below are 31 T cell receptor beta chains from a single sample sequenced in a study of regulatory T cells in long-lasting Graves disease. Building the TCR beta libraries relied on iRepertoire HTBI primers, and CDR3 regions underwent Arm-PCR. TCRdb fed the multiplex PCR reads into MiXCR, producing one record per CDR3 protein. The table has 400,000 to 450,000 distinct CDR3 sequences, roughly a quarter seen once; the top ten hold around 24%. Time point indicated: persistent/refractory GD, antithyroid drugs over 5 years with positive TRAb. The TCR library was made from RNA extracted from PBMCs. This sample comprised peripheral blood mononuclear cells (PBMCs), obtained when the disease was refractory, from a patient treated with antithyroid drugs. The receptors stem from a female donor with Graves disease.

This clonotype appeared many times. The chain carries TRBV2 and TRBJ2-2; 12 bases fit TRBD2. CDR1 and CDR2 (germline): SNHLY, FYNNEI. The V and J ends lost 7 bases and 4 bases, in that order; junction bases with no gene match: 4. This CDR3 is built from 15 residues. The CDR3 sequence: CASKGLAGGTGELFF. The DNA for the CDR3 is TGTGCCAGCAAGGGACTAGCGGGTGGCACCGGGGAGCTGTTTTTT.

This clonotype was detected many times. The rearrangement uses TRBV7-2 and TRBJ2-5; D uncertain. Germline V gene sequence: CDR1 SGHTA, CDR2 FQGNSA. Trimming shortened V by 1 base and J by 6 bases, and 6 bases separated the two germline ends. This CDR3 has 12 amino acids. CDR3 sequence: CASSLESQTQYF. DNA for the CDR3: TGTGCCAGCAGCTTAGAATCCCAGACCCAGTACTTC.

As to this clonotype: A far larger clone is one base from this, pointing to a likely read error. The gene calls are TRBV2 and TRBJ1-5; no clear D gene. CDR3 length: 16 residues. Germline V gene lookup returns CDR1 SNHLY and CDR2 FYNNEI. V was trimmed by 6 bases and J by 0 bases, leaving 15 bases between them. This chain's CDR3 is CASRLSTRASNQPQHF. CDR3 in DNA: TGTGCCAGCAGGTTATCAACAAGGGCTAGCAATCAGCCCCAGCATTTT.

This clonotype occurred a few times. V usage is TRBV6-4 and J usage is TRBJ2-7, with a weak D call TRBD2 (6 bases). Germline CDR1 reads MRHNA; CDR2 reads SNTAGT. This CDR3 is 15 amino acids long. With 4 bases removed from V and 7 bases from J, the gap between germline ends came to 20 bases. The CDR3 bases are TGTGCCAGCAGTGCGGAGGAGGGACCCATTGGGGAGCAGTACTTC. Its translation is CASSAEEGPIGEQYF.

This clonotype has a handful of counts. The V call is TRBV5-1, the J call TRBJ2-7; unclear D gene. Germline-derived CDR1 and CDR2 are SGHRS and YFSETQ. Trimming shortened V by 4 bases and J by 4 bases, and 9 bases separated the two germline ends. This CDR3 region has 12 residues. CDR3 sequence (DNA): TGCGCCAGCAGCCTAGACATGTACGAGCAGTACTTC. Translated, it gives CASSLDMYEQYF.

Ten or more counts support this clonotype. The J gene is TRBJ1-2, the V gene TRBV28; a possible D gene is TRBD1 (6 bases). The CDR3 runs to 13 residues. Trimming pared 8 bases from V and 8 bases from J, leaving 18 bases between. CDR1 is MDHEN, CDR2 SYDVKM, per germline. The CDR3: CASLPGGVRGYTF. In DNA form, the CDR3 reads TGTGCCAGCCTCCCCGGGGGCGTCCGGGGCTACACCTTC.

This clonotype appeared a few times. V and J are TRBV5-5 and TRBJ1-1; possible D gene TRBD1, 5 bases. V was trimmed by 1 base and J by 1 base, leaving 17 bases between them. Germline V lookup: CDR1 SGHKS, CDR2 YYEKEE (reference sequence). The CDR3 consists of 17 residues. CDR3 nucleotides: TGTGCCAGCAGCTTGATCTGGCTACGAGGGGCGAACACTGAAGCTTTCTTT. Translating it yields CASSLIWLRGANTEAFF.

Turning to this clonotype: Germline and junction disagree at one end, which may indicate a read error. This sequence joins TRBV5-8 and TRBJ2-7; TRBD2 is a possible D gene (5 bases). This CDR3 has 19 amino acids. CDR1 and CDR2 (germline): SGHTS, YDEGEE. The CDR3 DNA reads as TGTGCCAGCAGCCTAGAATTAGGACGGCGGCCGGGGAGATCCTACGAGCAATACTTC. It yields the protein CASSLELGRRPGRSYEQYF.

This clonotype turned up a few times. The CDR3 coding sequence is TGTGCCAGCAGTTGGACAGGTGGTGGCTACACCTTC. This codes for CASSWTGGGYTF. The V and J genes are TRBV28 and TRBJ1-2; 7 nucleotides line up with TRBD1. The CDR3 runs to 12 residues. Germline V gives CDR1 MDHEN, CDR2 SYDVKM. V lost 4 bases, J lost 7 bases, and 3 bases stayed unmatched.

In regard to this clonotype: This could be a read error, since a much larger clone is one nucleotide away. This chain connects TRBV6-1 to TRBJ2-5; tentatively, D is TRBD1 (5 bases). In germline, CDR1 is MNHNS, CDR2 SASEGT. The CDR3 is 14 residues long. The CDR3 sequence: CASRGALGQETRYF. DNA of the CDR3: TGTGCCAGCCGTGGGGCTTTAGGTCAAGAGACCCGGTACTTC.

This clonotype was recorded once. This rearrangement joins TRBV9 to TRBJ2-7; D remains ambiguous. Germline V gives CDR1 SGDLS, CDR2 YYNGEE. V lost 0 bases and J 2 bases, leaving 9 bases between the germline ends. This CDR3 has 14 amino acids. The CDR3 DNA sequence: TGTGCCAGCAGCGTAGAAGGGTACCCCTACGAGCAGTACTTC. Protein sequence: CASSVEGYPYEQYF.

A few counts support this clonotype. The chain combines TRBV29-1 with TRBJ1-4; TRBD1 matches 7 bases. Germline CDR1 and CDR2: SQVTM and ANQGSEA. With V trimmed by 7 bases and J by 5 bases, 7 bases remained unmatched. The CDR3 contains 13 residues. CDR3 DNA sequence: TGCAGCGCCGCGGGACAGATAAATGAAAAACTGTTTTTT. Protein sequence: CSAAGQINEKLFF.

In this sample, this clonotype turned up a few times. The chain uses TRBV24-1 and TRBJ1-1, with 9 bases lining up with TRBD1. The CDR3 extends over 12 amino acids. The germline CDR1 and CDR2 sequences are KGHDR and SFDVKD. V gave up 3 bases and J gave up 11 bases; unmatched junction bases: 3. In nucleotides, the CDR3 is TGTGCCACCAGTGATACCGGGACAGGGGCTTTCTTT. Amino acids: CATSDTGTGAFF.

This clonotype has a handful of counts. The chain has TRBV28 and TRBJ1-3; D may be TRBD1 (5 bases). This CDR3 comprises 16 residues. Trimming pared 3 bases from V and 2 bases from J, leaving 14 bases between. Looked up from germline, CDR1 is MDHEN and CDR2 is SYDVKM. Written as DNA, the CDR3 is TGTGCCAGCAGTTTGTTGGGACCCGGGACTGGAAACACCATATATTTT. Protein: CASSLLGPGTGNTIYF.

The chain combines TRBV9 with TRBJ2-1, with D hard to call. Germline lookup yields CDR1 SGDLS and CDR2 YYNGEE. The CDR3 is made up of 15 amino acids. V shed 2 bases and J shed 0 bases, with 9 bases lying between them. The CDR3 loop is CASSVGISSYNEQFF. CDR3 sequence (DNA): TGTGCCAGCAGCGTTGGGATTAGCTCCTACAATGAGCAGTTCTTC.

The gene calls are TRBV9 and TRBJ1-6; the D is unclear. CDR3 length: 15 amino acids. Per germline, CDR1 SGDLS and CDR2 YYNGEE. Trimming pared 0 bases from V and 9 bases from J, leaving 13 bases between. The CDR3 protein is CASSVEVLEGSPLHF. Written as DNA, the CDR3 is TGTGCCAGCAGCGTAGAGGTACTGGAGGGTTCACCCCTCCACTTT.

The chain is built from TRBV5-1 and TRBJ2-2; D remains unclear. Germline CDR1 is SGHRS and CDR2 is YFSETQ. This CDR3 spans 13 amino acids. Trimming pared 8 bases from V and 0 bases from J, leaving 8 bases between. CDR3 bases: TGCGCCAGTAAGCGCGCGAACACCGGGGAGCTGTTTTTT. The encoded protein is CASKRANTGELFF.

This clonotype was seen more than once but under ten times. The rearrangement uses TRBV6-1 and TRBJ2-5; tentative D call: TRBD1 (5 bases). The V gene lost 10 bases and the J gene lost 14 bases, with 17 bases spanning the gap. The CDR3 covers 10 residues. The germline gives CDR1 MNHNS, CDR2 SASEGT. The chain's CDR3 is CATAGATTYF. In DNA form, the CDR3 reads TGTGCCACGGCTGGGGCCACTACCTACTTC.

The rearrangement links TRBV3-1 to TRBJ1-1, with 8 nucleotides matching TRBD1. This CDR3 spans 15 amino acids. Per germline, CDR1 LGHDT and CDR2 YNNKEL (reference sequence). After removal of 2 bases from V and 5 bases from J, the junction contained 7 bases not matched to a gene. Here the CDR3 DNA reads TGTGCCAGCAGCCAACAGGGGGCGCGATGGACTGAAGCTTTCTTT. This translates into CASSQQGARWTEAFF.

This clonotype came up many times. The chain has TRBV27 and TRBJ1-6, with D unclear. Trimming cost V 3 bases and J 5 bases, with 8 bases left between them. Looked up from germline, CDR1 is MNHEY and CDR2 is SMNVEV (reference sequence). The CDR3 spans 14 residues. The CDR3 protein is CASSFRGDNSPLHF. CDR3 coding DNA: TGTGCCAGCAGTTTTCGGGGAGATAATTCACCCCTCCACTTT.

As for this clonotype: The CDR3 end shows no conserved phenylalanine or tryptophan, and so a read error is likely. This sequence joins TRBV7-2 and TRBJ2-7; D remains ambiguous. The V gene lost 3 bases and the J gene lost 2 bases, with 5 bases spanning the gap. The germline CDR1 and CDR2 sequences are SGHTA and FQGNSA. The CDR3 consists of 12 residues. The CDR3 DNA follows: TGTGCCAGCAGCTTGGAGCCCTACGAGCAGTACCTC. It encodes CASSLEPYEQYL.

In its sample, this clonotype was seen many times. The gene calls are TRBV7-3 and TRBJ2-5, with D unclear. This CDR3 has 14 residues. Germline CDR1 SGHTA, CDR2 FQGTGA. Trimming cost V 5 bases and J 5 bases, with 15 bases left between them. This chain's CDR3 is CASSLSPADETQYF. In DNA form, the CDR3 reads TGTGCCAGCAGCCTAAGCCCGGCGGACGAGACCCAGTACTTC.

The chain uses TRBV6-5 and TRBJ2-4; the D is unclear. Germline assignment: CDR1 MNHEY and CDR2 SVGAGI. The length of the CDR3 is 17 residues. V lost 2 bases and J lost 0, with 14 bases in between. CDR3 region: CASSYGPSLGAKNIQYF. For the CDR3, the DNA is TGTGCCAGCAGTTACGGACCGTCTCTGGGAGCCAAAAACATTCAGTACTTC.

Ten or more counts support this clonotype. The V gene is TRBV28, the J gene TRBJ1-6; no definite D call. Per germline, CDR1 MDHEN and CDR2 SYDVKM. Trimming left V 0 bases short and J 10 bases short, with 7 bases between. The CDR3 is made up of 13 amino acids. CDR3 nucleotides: TGTGCCAGCAGTTTATGGGCGAGATCACCCCTCCACTTT. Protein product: CASSLWARSPLHF.

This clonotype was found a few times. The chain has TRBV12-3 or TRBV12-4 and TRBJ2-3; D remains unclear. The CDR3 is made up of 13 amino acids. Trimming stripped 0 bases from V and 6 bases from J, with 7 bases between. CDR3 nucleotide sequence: TGTGCCAGCAGTTTAGCGCTAGGGGATACGCAGTATTTT. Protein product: CASSLALGDTQYF.

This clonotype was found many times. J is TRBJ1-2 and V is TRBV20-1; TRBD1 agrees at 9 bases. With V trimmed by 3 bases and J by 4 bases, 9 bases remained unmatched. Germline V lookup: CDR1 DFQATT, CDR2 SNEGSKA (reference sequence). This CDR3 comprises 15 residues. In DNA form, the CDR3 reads TGCAGTGCTAGGGGGGACAGGGATATTCTCTATGGCTACACCTTC. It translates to CSARGDRDILYGYTF.

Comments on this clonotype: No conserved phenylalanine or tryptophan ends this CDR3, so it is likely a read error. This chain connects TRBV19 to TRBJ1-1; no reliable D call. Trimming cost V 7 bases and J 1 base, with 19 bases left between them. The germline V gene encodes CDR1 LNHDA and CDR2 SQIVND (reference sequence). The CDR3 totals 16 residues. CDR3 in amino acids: CASTMGWGWRNTEAFL. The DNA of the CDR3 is TGTGCCAGTACGATGGGCTGGGGATGGAGGAACACTGAAGCTTTCCTT.

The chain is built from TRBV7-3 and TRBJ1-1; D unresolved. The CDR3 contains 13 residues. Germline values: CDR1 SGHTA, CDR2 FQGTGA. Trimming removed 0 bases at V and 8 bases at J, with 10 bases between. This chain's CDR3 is CASSLTPEEEAFF. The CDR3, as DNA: TGTGCCAGCAGCTTAACGCCGGAGGAGGAAGCTTTCTTT. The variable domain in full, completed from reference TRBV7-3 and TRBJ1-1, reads GAGVSQTPSNKVTEKGKYVELRCDPISGHTALYWYRQSLGQGPEFLIYFQGTGAADDSGLPNDRFFAVRPEGSVSTLKIQRTERGDSAVYLCASSLTPEEEAFFGQGTRLTVV.

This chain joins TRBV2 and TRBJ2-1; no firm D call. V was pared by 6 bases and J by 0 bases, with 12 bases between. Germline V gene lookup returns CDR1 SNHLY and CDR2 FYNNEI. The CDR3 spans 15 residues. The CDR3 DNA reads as TGTGCCAGCAGAAATGATCTCACCTCCTACAATGAGCAGTTCTTC. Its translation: CASRNDLTSYNEQFF.

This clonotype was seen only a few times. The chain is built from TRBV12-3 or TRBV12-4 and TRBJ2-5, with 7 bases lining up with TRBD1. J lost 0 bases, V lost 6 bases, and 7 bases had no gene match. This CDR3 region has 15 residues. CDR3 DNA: TGTGCCAGCAGCCATAACAGGGGAAACCAAGAGACCCAGTACTTC. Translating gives CASSHNRGNQETQYF.

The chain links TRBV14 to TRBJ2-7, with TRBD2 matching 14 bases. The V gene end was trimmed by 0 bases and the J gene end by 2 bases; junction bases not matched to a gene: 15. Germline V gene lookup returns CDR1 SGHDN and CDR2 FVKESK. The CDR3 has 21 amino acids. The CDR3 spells CASSQESGLAGVGISTYEQYF. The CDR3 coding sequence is TGTGCCAGCAGCCAAGAGTCGGGACTAGCGGGAGTAGGGATTAGCACCTACGAGCAGTACTTC. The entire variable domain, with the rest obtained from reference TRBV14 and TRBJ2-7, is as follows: EAGVTQFPSHSVIEKGQTVTLRCDPISGHDNLYWYRRVMGKEIKFLLHFVKESKQDESGMPNNRFLAERTGGTYSTLKVQPAELEDSGVYFCASSQESGLAGVGISTYEQYFGPGTRLTVT.